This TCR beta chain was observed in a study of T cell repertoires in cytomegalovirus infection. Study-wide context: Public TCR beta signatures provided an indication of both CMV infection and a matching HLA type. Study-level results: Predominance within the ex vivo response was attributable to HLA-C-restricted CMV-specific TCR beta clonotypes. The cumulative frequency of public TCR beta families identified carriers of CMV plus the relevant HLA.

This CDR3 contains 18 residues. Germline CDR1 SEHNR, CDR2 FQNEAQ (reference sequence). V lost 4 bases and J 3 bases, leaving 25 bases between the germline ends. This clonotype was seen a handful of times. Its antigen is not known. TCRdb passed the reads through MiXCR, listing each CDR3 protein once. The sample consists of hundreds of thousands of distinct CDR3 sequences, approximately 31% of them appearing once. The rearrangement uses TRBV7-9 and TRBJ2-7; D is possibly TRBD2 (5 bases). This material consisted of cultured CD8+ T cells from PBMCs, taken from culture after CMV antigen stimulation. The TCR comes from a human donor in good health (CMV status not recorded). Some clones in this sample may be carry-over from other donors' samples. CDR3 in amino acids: CASSSPAGGAPQSYEQYF. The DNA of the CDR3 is TGTGCCAGCAGCTCGCCGGCAGGAGGAGCCCCCCAAAGCTACGAGCAGTACTTC.